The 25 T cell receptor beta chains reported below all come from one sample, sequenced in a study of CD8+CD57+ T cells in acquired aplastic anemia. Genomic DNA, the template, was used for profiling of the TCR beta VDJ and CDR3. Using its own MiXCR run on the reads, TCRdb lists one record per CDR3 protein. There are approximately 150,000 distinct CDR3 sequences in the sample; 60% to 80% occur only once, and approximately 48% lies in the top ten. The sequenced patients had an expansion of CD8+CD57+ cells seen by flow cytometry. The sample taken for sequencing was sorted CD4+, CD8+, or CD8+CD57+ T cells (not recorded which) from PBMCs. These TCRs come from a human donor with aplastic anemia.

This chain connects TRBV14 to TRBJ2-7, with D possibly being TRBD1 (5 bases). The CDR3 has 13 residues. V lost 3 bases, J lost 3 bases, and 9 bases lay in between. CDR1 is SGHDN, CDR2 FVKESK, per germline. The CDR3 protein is CASSQKQVYEQYF. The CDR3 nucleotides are TGTGCCAGCAGCCAGAAACAGGTCTACGAGCAGTACTTC.

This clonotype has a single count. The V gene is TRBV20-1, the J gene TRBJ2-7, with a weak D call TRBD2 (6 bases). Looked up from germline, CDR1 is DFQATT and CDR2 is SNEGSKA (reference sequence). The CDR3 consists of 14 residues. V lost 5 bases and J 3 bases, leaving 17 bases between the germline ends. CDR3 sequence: CSAHGDSPHYEQYF. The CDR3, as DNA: TGCAGTGCTCACGGGGACTCTCCCCACTACGAGCAGTACTTC.

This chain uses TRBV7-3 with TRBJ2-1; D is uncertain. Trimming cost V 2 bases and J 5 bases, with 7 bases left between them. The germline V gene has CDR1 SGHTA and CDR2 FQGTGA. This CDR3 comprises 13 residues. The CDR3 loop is CASSLSGDNEQFF. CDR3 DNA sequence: TGTGCCAGCAGCTTATCGGGCGACAATGAGCAGTTCTTC.

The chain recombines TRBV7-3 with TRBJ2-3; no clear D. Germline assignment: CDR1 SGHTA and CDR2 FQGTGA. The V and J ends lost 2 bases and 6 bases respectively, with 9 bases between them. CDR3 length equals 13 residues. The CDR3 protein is CASSLRPQDTQYF. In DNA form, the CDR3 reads TGTGCCAGCAGCTTACGTCCACAGGATACGCAGTATTTT.

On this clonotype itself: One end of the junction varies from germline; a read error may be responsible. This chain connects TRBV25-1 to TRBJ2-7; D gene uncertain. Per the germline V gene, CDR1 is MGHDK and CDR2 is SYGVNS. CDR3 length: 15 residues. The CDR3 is CASSHSPGSSYEQYF. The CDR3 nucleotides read TGCGCCAGCAGCCATAGTCCGGGTTCCTCCTACGAGCAGTACTTC.

The CDR3 region is CASSLAGQGGNTIYF. The CDR3 region has the DNA TGTGCCAGCAGCTTAGCTGGTCAGGGTGGAAACACCATATATTTT. The chain carries TRBV7-9 and TRBJ1-3; D perhaps matches TRBD1 (5 bases). From germline, CDR1 is SEHNR and CDR2 FQNEAQ (reference sequence). The CDR3 sequence is 15 residues long. V gave up 0 bases and J gave up 3 bases, with 9 bases separating them.

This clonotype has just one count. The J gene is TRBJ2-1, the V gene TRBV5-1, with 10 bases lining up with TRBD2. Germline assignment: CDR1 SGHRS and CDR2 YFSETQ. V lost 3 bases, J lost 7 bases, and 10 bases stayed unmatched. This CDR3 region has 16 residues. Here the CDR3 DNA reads TGCGCCAGCAGCTCGGGTAGTCAGCGGGAGGGGAATGAGCAGTTCTTC. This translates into CASSSGSQREGNEQFF.

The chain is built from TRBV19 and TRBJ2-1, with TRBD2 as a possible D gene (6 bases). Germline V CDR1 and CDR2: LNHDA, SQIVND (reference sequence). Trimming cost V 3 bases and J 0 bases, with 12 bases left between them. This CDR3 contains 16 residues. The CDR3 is CASSILAPSSYNEQFF. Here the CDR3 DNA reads TGTGCCAGTAGTATCCTAGCGCCGAGCTCCTACAATGAGCAGTTCTTC.

Here the CDR3 reads CASSLPGGNTIYF. CDR3 in DNA: TGTGCCAGCAGTTTGCCCGGGGGAAACACCATATATTTT. V and J are TRBV25-1 and TRBJ1-3; D is undetermined. Trimming shortened V by 5 bases and J by 4 bases, and 9 bases separated the two germline ends. CDR1 MGHDK and CDR2 SYGVNS come from the germline V gene. This CDR3 has 13 amino acids.

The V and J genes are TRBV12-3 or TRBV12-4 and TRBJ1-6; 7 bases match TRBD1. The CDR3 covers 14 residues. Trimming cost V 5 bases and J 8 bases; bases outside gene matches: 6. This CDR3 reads CASSQTGSYSPLHF. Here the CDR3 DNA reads TGTGCCAGCAGTCAGACAGGGAGTTATTCACCCCTCCACTTT.

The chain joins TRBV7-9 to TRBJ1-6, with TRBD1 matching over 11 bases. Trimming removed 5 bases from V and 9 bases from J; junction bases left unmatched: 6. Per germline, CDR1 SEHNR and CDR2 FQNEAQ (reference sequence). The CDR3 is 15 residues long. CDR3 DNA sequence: TGTGCCAGCAGCCCCTGGACAGGGGGCGGTTCACCCCTCCACTTT. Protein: CASSPWTGGGSPLHF. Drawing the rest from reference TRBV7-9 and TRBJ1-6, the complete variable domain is DTGVSQNPRHKITKRGQNVTFRCDPISEHNRLYWYRQTLGQGPEFLTYFQNEAQLEKSRLLSDRFSAERPKGSFSTLEIQRTEQGDSAMYLCASSPWTGGGSPLHFGNGTRLTVT.

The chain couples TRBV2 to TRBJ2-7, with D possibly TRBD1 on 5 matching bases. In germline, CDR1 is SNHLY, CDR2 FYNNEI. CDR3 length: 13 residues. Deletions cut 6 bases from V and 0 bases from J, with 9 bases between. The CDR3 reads CASRQVSSYEQYF. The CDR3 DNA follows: TGTGCCAGCAGACAGGTTAGCTCCTACGAGCAGTACTTC.

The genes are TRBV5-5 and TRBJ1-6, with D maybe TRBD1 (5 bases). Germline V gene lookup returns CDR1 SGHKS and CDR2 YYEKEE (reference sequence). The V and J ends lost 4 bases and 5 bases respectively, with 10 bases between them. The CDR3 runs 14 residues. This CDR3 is CASSVGGDNSPLHF. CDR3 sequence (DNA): TGTGCCAGCAGCGTAGGAGGGGATAATTCACCCCTCCACTTT.

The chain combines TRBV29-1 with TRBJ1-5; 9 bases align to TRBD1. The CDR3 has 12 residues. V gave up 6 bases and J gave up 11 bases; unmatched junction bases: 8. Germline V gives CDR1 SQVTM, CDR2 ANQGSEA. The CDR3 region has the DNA TGCAGCGTCGGTTCCGACAGGGGGTCCCAGCATTTT. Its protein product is CSVGSDRGSQHF.

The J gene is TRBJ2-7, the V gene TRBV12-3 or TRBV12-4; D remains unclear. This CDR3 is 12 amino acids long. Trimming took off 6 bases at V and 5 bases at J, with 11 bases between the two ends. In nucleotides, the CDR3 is TGTGCCAGCAGCCCGCGTGGGGACGAGCAGTACTTC. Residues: CASSPRGDEQYF.

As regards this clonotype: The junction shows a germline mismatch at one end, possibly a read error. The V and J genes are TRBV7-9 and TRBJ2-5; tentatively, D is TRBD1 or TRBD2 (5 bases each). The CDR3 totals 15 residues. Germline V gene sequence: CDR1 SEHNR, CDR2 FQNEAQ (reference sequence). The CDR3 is CASSLERVSAGTPYF. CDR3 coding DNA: TGTGCCAGCAGCTTAGAAAGGGTCTCCGCTGGGACCCCGTACTTC.

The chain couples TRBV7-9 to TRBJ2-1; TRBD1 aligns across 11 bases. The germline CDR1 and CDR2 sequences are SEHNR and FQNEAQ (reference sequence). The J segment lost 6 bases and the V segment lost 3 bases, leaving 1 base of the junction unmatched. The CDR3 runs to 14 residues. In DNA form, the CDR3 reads TGTGCCAGCAGCTTCGGGACAGGGGGCAATGAGCAGTTCTTC. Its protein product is CASSFGTGGNEQFF.

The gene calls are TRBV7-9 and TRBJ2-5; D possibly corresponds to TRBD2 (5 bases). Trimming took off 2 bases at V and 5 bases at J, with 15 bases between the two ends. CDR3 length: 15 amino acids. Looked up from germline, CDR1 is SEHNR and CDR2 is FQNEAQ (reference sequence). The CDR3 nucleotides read TGTGCCAGCAGCTTAAGTGTAGGACTTACGGAGACCCAGTACTTC. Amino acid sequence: CASSLSVGLTETQYF.

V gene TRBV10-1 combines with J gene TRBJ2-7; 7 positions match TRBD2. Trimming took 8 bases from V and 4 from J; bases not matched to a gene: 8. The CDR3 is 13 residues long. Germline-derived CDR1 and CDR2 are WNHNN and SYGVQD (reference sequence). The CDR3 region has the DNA TGCGCCAGCGCGAGCGGGGATAGGTACGAGCAGTACGTC. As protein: CASASGDRYEQYV.

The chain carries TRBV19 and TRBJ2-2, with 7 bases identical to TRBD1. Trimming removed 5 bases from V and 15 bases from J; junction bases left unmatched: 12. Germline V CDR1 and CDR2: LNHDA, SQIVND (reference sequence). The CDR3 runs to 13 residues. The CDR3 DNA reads TGTGCCAGTAGTGCGCCCGGGACAGAGACGTTGTTTTTT. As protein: CASSAPGTETLFF. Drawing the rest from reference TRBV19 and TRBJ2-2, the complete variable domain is DGGITQSPKYLFRKEGQNVTLSCEQNLNHDAMYWYRQDPGQGLRLIYYSQIVNDFQKGDIAEGYSVSREKKESFPLTVTSAQKNPTAFYLCASSAPGTETLFFGEGSRLTVL.

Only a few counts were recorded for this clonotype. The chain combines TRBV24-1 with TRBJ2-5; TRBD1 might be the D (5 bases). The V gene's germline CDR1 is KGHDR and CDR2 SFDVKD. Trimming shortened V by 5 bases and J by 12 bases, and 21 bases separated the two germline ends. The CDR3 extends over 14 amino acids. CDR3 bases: TGTGCCACCAGTGCCCCCCCCCCTCCAGGGTGGGAGTACTTC. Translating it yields CATSAPPPPGWEYF.

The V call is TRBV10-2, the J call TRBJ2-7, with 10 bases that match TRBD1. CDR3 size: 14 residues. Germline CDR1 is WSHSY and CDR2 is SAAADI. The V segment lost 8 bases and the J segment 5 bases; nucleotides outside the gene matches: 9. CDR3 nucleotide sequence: TGCGCCAGCGGTCTCGGGACAGGGGCCCACGAGCAGTACTTC. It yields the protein CASGLGTGAHEQYF.

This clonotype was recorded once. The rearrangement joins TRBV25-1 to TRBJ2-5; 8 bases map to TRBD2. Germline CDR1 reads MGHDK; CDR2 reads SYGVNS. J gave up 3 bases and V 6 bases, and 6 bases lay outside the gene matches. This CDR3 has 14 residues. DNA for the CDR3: TGTGCCAGCAGCTGGGCGGGAGGCGAAGAGACCCAGTACTTC. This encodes CASSWAGGEETQYF. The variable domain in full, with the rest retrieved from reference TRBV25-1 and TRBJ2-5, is EADIYQTPRYLVIGTGKKITLECSQTMGHDKMYWYQQDPGMELHLIHYSYGVNSTEKGDLSSESTVSRIRTEHFPLTLESARPSHTSQYLCASSWAGGEETQYFGPGTRLLVL.

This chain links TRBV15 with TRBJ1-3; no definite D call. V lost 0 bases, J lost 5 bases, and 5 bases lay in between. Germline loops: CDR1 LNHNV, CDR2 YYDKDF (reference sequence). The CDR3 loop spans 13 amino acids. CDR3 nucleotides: TGTGCCACCAGCAGAGATAGTCGAAACACCATATATTTT. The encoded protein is CATSRDSRNTIYF.

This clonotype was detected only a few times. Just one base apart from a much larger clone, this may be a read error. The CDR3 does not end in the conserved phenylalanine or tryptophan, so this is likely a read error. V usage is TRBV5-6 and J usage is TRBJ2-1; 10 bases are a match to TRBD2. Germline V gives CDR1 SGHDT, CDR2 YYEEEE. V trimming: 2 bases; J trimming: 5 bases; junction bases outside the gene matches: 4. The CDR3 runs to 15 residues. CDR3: CASSFLAGAHNEQFL. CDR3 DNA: TGTGCCAGCAGCTTCCTAGCGGGGGCCCACAATGAGCAGTTCCTC.